This passage covers 28 T cell receptor beta chains from one sample sequenced in a study of identical twins (dated by TCRdb to the mid-2010s). The library relied on 5' RACE. Sequencing was performed on an Illumina HiSeq 2000. TCRdb reprocessing: public reads trimmed at Q25 with fastp, clones called with MiXCR, in-frame beta chains kept. CDR3 protein duplicates are merged, each entry listing the most common genes and DNA. In all, the sample holds about 810,000 distinct CDR3 sequences, and around 12% of those were seen once. Around 1.5% of the sample belongs to the ten largest clones. The data were also submitted as part of a second study, on yellow fever vaccine responses in identical twins.

Sequencing used PBMCs. The receptors come from a woman between 18 and 29 years old in good health.

This chain uses TRBV11-2 with TRBJ2-7; TRBD2 matches 11 bases. The germline gives CDR1 SGHAT, CDR2 FQNNGV. V trimming: 2 bases; J trimming: 5 bases; junction bases outside the gene matches: 11. The CDR3 extends over 17 amino acids. The CDR3 sequence is CASSLLGSGRATDEQYF. As DNA, the CDR3 is TGTGCCAGCAGCTTACTCGGTAGCGGGAGGGCCACGGACGAGCAGTACTTC.

This clonotype was observed at least ten times. The chain carries TRBV28 and TRBJ2-5; possibly TRBD2 for D (6 bases). The germline V gene encodes CDR1 MDHEN and CDR2 SYDVKM. The ends were cut back, 7 bases at V and 3 bases at J, with 9 bases in the middle. The CDR3 is 12 residues long. For the CDR3, the DNA is TGTGCCAGCACGGCGGGGAAAGAGACCCAGTACTTC. Amino acids: CASTAGKETQYF.

Remarks on this clonotype: An end of the junction does not agree with germline; a read error may underlie this. The chain couples TRBV29-1 to TRBJ1-1, with D perhaps TRBD1 (5 bases). Germline CDR1 is SQVTM and CDR2 is ANQGSEA. The CDR3 loop spans 13 amino acids. The CDR3 sequence is CSVESQEWTEALF. DNA for the CDR3: TGCAGCGTTGAGTCACAGGAATGGACTGAAGCTCTCTTT. The full variable domain, with the rest looked up from reference TRBV29-1 and TRBJ1-1, is SAVISQKPSRDICQRGTSLTIQCQVDSQVTMMFWYRQQPGQSLTLIATANQGSEATYESGFVIDKFPISRPNLTFSTLTVSNMSPEDSSIYLCSVESQEWTEALFGQGTRLTVV.

Ten or more counts support this clonotype. The genes are TRBV27 and TRBJ2-1; 8 nucleotides align to TRBD1. CDR1 MNHEY and CDR2 SMNVEV come from the germline V gene (reference sequence). Losses at the gene ends were 6 bases for V and 4 bases for J; bases not matched to a gene: 8. The CDR3 extends over 15 amino acids. CDR3: CASRRGQGWYNEQFF. In DNA, the CDR3 is TGTGCCAGCAGACGAGGACAGGGTTGGTACAATGAGCAGTTCTTC.

This clonotype was counted only a few times. The chain uses TRBV27 and TRBJ2-1, with 10 bases lining up with TRBD2. The ends lost 2 bases at V and 4 bases at J; junction bases unmatched: 5. The length of the CDR3 is 16 residues. The germline gives CDR1 MNHEY, CDR2 SMNVEV (reference sequence). CDR3 region: CASSLMASGGYNEQFF. Here the CDR3 DNA reads TGTGCCAGCAGTTTAATGGCTAGCGGGGGTTACAATGAGCAGTTCTTC.

The J gene is TRBJ2-3, the V gene TRBV7-9; 10 nucleotides agree with TRBD2. Trimming took 5 bases from V and 2 from J; bases not matched to a gene: 7. Germline CDR1 reads SEHNR; CDR2 reads FQNEAQ (reference sequence). The CDR3 has 16 amino acids. The CDR3 bases are TGTGCCAGCAGCCCGCATGGACTAGCGGCCACAGATACGCAGTATTTT. Its protein product is CASSPHGLAATDTQYF. Full variable domain (rest looked up from reference TRBV7-9 and TRBJ2-3): DTGVSQNPRHKITKRGQNVTFRCDPISEHNRLYWYRQTLGQGPEFLTYFQNEAQLEKSRLLSDRFSAERPKGSFSTLEIQRTEQGDSAMYLCASSPHGLAATDTQYFGPGTRLTVL.

At least ten counts were recorded for this clonotype. The gene calls are TRBV13 and TRBJ2-3; D perhaps matches TRBD2 (5 bases). The CDR3 runs to 14 residues. V shed 5 bases and J shed 4 bases, with 13 bases lying between them. Germline V gene lookup returns CDR1 PRHDT and CDR2 FYEKMQ (reference sequence). The CDR3 reads CASSGSGNADTQYF. The CDR3, as DNA: TGTGCCAGCAGCGGGAGTGGGAACGCAGATACGCAGTATTTT.

The rearrangement links TRBV4-1 to TRBJ2-7, with TRBD2 as a possible D gene (5 bases). Trimming stripped 1 base from V and 3 bases from J, with 16 bases between. Germline V gene sequence: CDR1 MGHRA, CDR2 YSYEKL. This CDR3 has 16 amino acids. The CDR3 sequence is CASSQALEAAGYEQYF. In nucleotides, the CDR3 is TGCGCCAGCAGCCAAGCCTTGGAGGCGGCGGGCTACGAGCAGTACTTC.

This chain connects TRBV4-1 to TRBJ2-3; the match to TRBD2 covers 10 bases. Per germline, CDR1 MGHRA and CDR2 YSYEKL. This CDR3 contains 16 residues. The ends lost 1 base at V and 3 bases at J; junction bases unmatched: 4. The CDR3 reads CASSQALAGQTDTQYF. DNA for the CDR3: TGCGCCAGCAGCCAAGCACTAGCGGGACAAACAGATACGCAGTATTTT.

The rearrangement links TRBV7-9 to TRBJ2-3; 9 nucleotides align to TRBD2. The CDR3 has 16 amino acids. CDR1 is SEHNR, CDR2 FQNEAQ, per germline (reference sequence). V gave up 3 bases and J gave up 11 bases; unmatched junction bases: 15. CDR3 sequence: CASSFAEGSGRFVQYF. The DNA for the CDR3 is TGTGCCAGCAGCTTCGCGGAGGGTAGCGGGAGATTTGTGCAGTATTTT.

Ten or more counts support this clonotype. This chain links TRBV5-1 with TRBJ1-1, with D possibly being TRBD1 (6 bases). This CDR3 region has 17 residues. Germline values: CDR1 SGHRS, CDR2 YFSETQ. The V end lost 2 bases, the J end lost 1 base, and 18 bases lay between the germline ends. The CDR3 region has the DNA TGCGCCAGCAGCTTTATAAAGACCGGGACAACGAACACTGAAGCTTTCTTT. It is translated as CASSFIKTGTTNTEAFF.

The rearrangement links TRBV5-5 to TRBJ2-1; D possibly corresponds to TRBD2 (5 bases). The V and J ends lost 2 bases and 4 bases respectively, with 13 bases between them. This CDR3 is 15 amino acids long. From germline, CDR1 is SGHKS and CDR2 YYEKEE (reference sequence). The CDR3 loop reads CASSFSGYDYNEQFF. In nucleotides, the CDR3 is TGTGCCAGCAGCTTCAGCGGCTACGATTACAATGAGCAGTTCTTC.

This clonotype was recorded at least ten times. This chain uses TRBV24-1 with TRBJ2-2, with TRBD2 matching 7 bases. The germline V gene encodes CDR1 KGHDR and CDR2 SFDVKD. J gave up 7 bases and V 2 bases, and 6 bases lay outside the gene matches. The CDR3 consists of 15 residues. In DNA form, the CDR3 reads TGTGCCACCAGTGATTATGGGACTACAATCGGGGAGCTGTTTTTT. Translation gives CATSDYGTTIGELFF.

The chain recombines TRBV3-1 with TRBJ2-7; 11 nucleotides agree with TRBD2. This CDR3 spans 15 amino acids. Unmatched junction bases numbered 6, after V lost 4 bases and J lost 4 bases. The germline CDR1 and CDR2 sequences are LGHDT and YNNKEL (reference sequence). The CDR3 loop is CASSLTGTSGYEQYF. CDR3 nucleotides: TGTGCCAGCAGCCTCACCGGGACTAGCGGATACGAGCAGTACTTC.

This chain uses TRBV7-9 with TRBJ2-5; D is unresolved. Germline V gene lookup returns CDR1 SEHNR and CDR2 FQNEAQ (reference sequence). The V and J ends lost 1 base and 3 bases respectively, with 12 bases between them. This CDR3 has 15 residues. CDR3 residues: CASSLGGVIKETQYF. The DNA for the CDR3 is TGTGCCAGCAGCTTAGGCGGAGTGATAAAAGAGACCCAGTACTTC.

This clonotype was counted between two and nine times. J is TRBJ1-1 and V is TRBV12-5; 12 bases agree with TRBD1. The CDR3 consists of 18 residues. Germline CDR1 LGHNT, CDR2 FRNRAP. Trimming removed 2 bases from V and 0 bases from J; junction bases left unmatched: 7. DNA of the CDR3: TGTGCTAGTGGTTTGCCTAGGGACAGGGGGCGAGTGAACACTGAAGCTTTCTTT. Its protein product is CASGLPRDRGRVNTEAFF.

This chain links TRBV2 with TRBJ1-6, with 10 bases lining up with TRBD1. Germline V gene data show CDR1 as SNHLY and CDR2 as FYNNEI. The CDR3 spans 16 residues. The V and J ends lost 6 bases and 8 bases, in that order; junction bases with no gene match: 10. The CDR3 sequence is CASRGGTGVVDSPLHF. CDR3 bases: TGTGCCAGCAGAGGGGGGACAGGGGTTGTTGATTCACCCCTCCACTTT.

This clonotype has more than one count but fewer than ten. The chain has TRBV2 and TRBJ2-1, with 8 bases fitting TRBD2. V was pared by 4 bases and J by 2 bases, with 1 base of the junction left unmatched. In germline, CDR1 is SNHLY, CDR2 FYNNEI. This CDR3 has 14 amino acids. The CDR3 spells CASSASGPYNEQFF. Written as DNA, the CDR3 is TGTGCCAGCAGTGCTAGCGGGCCCTACAATGAGCAGTTCTTC.

This clonotype was seen more than once but under ten times. The chain uses TRBV5-1 and TRBJ2-5; 7 bases line up with TRBD1. Germline V gene lookup returns CDR1 SGHRS and CDR2 YFSETQ. Trimming cost V 6 bases and J 4 bases; bases outside gene matches: 6. The CDR3 covers 13 residues. CDR3 DNA: TGCGCCAGCAACACCGGACAGGCAGAGACCCAGTACTTC. Residues: CASNTGQAETQYF. Full variable domain (remainder filled in from reference TRBV5-1 and TRBJ2-5): KAGVTQTPRYLIKTRGQQVTLSCSPISGHRSVSWYQQTPGQGLQFLFEYFSETQRNKGNFPGRFSGRQFSNSRSEMNVSTLELGDSALYLCASNTGQAETQYFGPGTRLLVL.

The chain couples TRBV7-8 to TRBJ2-7; tentatively, D is TRBD2 (6 bases). This CDR3 spans 14 amino acids. Germline V lookup: CDR1 SGHVS, CDR2 FQNEAQ. V was pared by 4 bases and J by 0 bases, with 10 bases between. The CDR3 loop is CASSSPGDSYEQYV. The CDR3 nucleotides are TGTGCCAGCAGCTCCCCGGGGGACTCCTACGAGCAGTACGTC.

J is TRBJ2-3 and V is TRBV3-1, with 8 bases matching TRBD2. V lost 1 base, J lost 0 bases, and 15 bases stayed unmatched. Germline V gene lookup returns CDR1 LGHDT and CDR2 YNNKEL (reference sequence). The CDR3 is 20 residues long. This CDR3 is CASSQATSGGGSRSTDTQYF. CDR3 DNA sequence: TGTGCCAGCAGCCAAGCCACCTCCGGCGGGGGGTCCCGAAGCACAGATACGCAGTATTTT.

This clonotype came up many times. The V call is TRBV20-1, the J call TRBJ2-7; no firm D call. Germline V gene sequence: CDR1 DFQATT, CDR2 SNEGSKA (reference sequence). The V end lost 2 bases, the J end lost 0 bases, and 8 bases lay between the germline ends. The CDR3 covers 13 residues. CDR3: CSARSLSSYEQYF. In DNA form, the CDR3 reads TGCAGTGCTAGAAGCCTCAGCTCCTACGAGCAGTACTTC.

This clonotype has just a few counts. J is TRBJ2-1 and V is TRBV7-9, with D unclear. The CDR3 is made up of 14 amino acids. V dropped 1 base and J dropped 2 bases, with 6 bases sitting between them. The germline gives CDR1 SEHNR, CDR2 FQNEAQ (reference sequence). The CDR3 sequence is CASSLVAAYNEQFF. CDR3 coding DNA: TGTGCCAGCAGCTTAGTGGCCGCCTACAATGAGCAGTTCTTC.

The V call is TRBV11-2, the J call TRBJ2-2; 8 bases fit TRBD2. After removal of 5 bases from V and 4 bases from J, the junction contained 9 bases not matched to a gene. Germline lookup yields CDR1 SGHAT and CDR2 FQNNGV. There are 16 residues in the CDR3. The chain's CDR3 is CASSGSSGSGTGELFF. In DNA form, the CDR3 reads TGTGCCAGCAGCGGATCCAGCGGGAGCGGCACCGGGGAGCTGTTTTTT.

CDR3 nucleotides: TGTGCCAGCAGTTCAGGGTTCGGCGGAAACACCATATATTTT. Residues: CASSSGFGGNTIYF. The genes are TRBV12-3 or TRBV12-4 and TRBJ1-3; D possibly corresponds to TRBD1 (5 bases). The CDR3 is made up of 14 amino acids. V was clipped by 4 bases and J by 4 bases, with 11 bases between them.

In its sample, this clonotype was seen a few times. CDR3 region: CASSPGLAGGEAKNIQYF. CDR3 DNA sequence: TGCGCCAGCAGTCCTGGACTAGCGGGGGGTGAGGCCAAAAACATTCAGTACTTC. V usage is TRBV4-1 and J usage is TRBJ2-4, with 14 bases identical to TRBD2. CDR1 and CDR2 (germline): MGHRA, YSYEKL. Trimming at V came to 6 bases and at J to 1 base, leaving 8 bases not matched to a gene. CDR3 length equals 18 residues.

This clonotype has a handful of counts. The chain employs TRBV19 and TRBJ2-7; TRBD2 is a possible D gene (6 bases). The CDR3 has 16 amino acids. Looked up from germline, CDR1 is LNHDA and CDR2 is SQIVND (reference sequence). Between the trimmed V and J ends, which lost 4 bases and 6 bases, there was a span of 22 bases. CDR3 region: CASSTQTSFGGREQYF. The CDR3 nucleotides read TGTGCCAGTAGTACCCAGACTAGTTTCGGTGGCCGCGAGCAGTACTTC.

The rearrangement links TRBV4-1 to TRBJ2-5; D ambiguous. V was cut by 0 bases and J by 2 bases, with 10 bases left in between. This CDR3 has 15 residues. The V gene's germline CDR1 is MGHRA and CDR2 YSYEKL. CDR3 protein: CASSQDGRRQETQYF. The CDR3 coding sequence is TGCGCCAGCAGCCAAGATGGGCGGCGTCAAGAGACCCAGTACTTC.